A selection of T cell receptor beta chains follows, all from one sample in a study of preoperative IRX-2 immunotherapy in early breast cancer. The table came from immunoSEQ multiplex PCR; TCRdb's copy has only in-frame clones and leaves some out. Counted here are 25,000 to 30,000 clones, roughly four fifths occurring once; the ten biggest clones make up 3% to 3.5%. Sampling took place from a patient treated with IRX-2 immunotherapy. The receptors stem from a human donor with breast cancer. CDR3s include the opening cysteine and the closing phenylalanine or tryptophan. Each record gives: V gene, clone size, J gene, D gene, CDR3 protein, CDR3 DNA. D genes are given only for firm matches. The size field is filled for only some rows; it gives once, few, many or a size class.

v_call: TRBV28; clone_size: .; j_call: TRBJ1-1; d_call: .; cdr3_aa: CASSFSGRGAFF; cdr3_nt: TGTGCCAGCAGTTTTTCAGGGCGGGGGGCTTTCTTT
v_call: TRBV19; clone_size: .; j_call: TRBJ2-5; d_call: .; cdr3_aa: CASSISRTETQYF; cdr3_nt: TGTGCCAGTAGTATATCGAGGACGGAGACCCAGTACTTC
v_call: TRBV6-8; clone_size: .; j_call: TRBJ1-1; d_call: .; cdr3_aa: CAISGGVSNTEAFF; cdr3_nt: TGTGCCATCAGTGGTGGGGTTTCGAACACTGAAGCTTTCTTT
v_call: TRBV23-1; clone_size: few; j_call: TRBJ2-4; d_call: .; cdr3_aa: CASSQTGTAKNIQYF; cdr3_nt: TGCGCCAGCAGCCAAACCGGGACAGCCAAAAACATTCAGTACTTC
v_call: TRBV6-1; clone_size: .; j_call: TRBJ1-2; d_call: .; cdr3_aa: CASSEDGGNYGYTF; cdr3_nt: TGTGCCAGCAGTGAAGATGGGGGAAACTATGGCTACACCTTC
v_call: TRBV30; clone_size: .; j_call: TRBJ1-2; d_call: .; cdr3_aa: CAWSAGDYGYTF; cdr3_nt: TGTGCCTGGAGTGCAGGAGACTATGGCTACACCTTC
v_call: TRBV28; clone_size: .; j_call: TRBJ2-1; d_call: .; cdr3_aa: CASSGGTVLLEQFF; cdr3_nt: TGTGCCAGCAGTGGGGGGACGGTGCTATTGGAGCAGTTCTTC
v_call: TRBV15; clone_size: .; j_call: TRBJ2-1; d_call: TRBD2; cdr3_aa: CATSRGPRGGFYNEQFF; cdr3_nt: TGTGCCACCAGCAGAGGCCCGCGGGGGGGGTTCTACAATGAGCAGTTCTTC
v_call: TRBV7-1; clone_size: .; j_call: TRBJ2-5; d_call: TRBD1; cdr3_aa: CASSTTGTGAIGTQYF; cdr3_nt: TGTGCCAGCAGCACGACCGGGACAGGGGCTATAGGGACCCAGTACTTC
v_call: TRBV11-3; clone_size: once; j_call: TRBJ1-5; d_call: .; cdr3_aa: CASSPDSNSNQPQHF; cdr3_nt: TGTGCCAGCAGTCCGGACAGTAATAGCAATCAGCCCCAGCATTTT
v_call: TRBV7-5; clone_size: .; j_call: TRBJ2-6; d_call: .; cdr3_aa: CASSPGPTFSGANVLTF; cdr3_nt: TGTGCCAGCAGCCCCGGACCGACGTTCTCTGGGGCCAACGTCCTGACTTTC
v_call: TRBV15; clone_size: .; j_call: TRBJ2-2; d_call: TRBD2; cdr3_aa: CATSRDLAGVHTGELFF; cdr3_nt: TGTGCCACCAGCAGAGATTTAGCGGGAGTGCACACCGGGGAGCTGTTTTTT
v_call: TRBV28; clone_size: .; j_call: TRBJ2-7; d_call: TRBD2; cdr3_aa: CASSYLLASGYEQYF; cdr3_nt: TGTGCCAGCAGCTATCTTTTGGCTAGCGGTTACGAGCAGTACTTC
v_call: TRBV29-1; clone_size: few; j_call: TRBJ1-5; d_call: TRBD1; cdr3_aa: CSAGTVNQPQHF; cdr3_nt: TGCAGCGCCGGGACAGTGAATCAGCCCCAGCATTTT
v_call: TRBV29-1; clone_size: few; j_call: TRBJ1-5; d_call: .; cdr3_aa: CSVAQGTQNQPQHF; cdr3_nt: TGCAGCGTTGCCCAAGGGACTCAGAATCAGCCCCAGCATTTT
v_call: TRBV19; clone_size: few; j_call: TRBJ1-1; d_call: .; cdr3_aa: CASSTATGNTEAFF; cdr3_nt: TGTGCCAGTAGTACTGCGACAGGGAACACTGAAGCTTTCTTT
v_call: TRBV30; clone_size: few; j_call: TRBJ2-1; d_call: TRBD2; cdr3_aa: CAWSVGGSFYNEQFF; cdr3_nt: TGTGCCTGGAGTGTAGGCGGGAGTTTCTACAATGAGCAGTTCTTC
v_call: TRBV6-8; clone_size: .; j_call: TRBJ1-2; d_call: .; cdr3_aa: CASSYVRPTYGYTF; cdr3_nt: TGTGCTAGCAGTTATGTCAGGCCGACCTATGGCTACACCTTC
v_call: TRBV28; clone_size: few; j_call: TRBJ1-2; d_call: TRBD1; cdr3_aa: CASSVPGTAHGYTF; cdr3_nt: TGTGCCAGCAGTGTCCCGGGGACAGCCCATGGCTACACCTTC
v_call: TRBV11-3; clone_size: .; j_call: TRBJ2-7; d_call: TRBD1; cdr3_aa: CASSLVTGDRGKQYF; cdr3_nt: TGTGCCAGCAGCTTAGTTACAGGGGACAGGGGAAAGCAGTACTTC
v_call: TRBV5-1; clone_size: .; j_call: TRBJ2-3; d_call: .; cdr3_aa: CASSLARILDTDTQYF; cdr3_nt: TGCGCCAGCAGCTTGGCCAGAATACTTGACACAGATACGCAGTATTTT
v_call: TRBV6-8; clone_size: .; j_call: TRBJ2-5; d_call: .; cdr3_aa: CASSVEVQETQYF; cdr3_nt: TGTGCCAGCAGTGTTGAGGTCCAAGAGACCCAGTACTTC